This section outlines one TCR beta chain sequence together with its context. Its antigen is unidentified. All donors were healthy HIV-negative adults lacking recent acute infections or vaccinations. The repertoire was sequenced with immunoSEQ multiplex PCR; TCRdb's copy has only in-frame clones and lacks some. The sample lists some 1.5 million clones, approximately 96% occurring once. This sample was taken from a study of shared clonotypes between healthy human individuals. The study's findings and limits: Exclusively blood specimens were collected; tissue repertoires likely differ. Rarefaction exposed incomplete sorted-subset sequencing despite large depth.

This TCR was recovered from a man younger than 40 in good health. Specimen: naive CD4+ T cells sorted from blood. Specified subset: CD45RA+ positively selected.

In DNA form, the CDR3 reads TGTGCCAGCAGCGGGACAGTGTCCACCGGGGAGCTGTTTTTT. Residues: CASSGTVSTGELFF. The chain is built from TRBV9 and TRBJ2-2, with D perhaps TRBD1 (6 bases). The V end was cut by 3 bases, the J end by 4 bases, with 10 bases between. Germline-derived CDR1 and CDR2 are SGDLS and YYNGEE. This CDR3 spans 14 amino acids.